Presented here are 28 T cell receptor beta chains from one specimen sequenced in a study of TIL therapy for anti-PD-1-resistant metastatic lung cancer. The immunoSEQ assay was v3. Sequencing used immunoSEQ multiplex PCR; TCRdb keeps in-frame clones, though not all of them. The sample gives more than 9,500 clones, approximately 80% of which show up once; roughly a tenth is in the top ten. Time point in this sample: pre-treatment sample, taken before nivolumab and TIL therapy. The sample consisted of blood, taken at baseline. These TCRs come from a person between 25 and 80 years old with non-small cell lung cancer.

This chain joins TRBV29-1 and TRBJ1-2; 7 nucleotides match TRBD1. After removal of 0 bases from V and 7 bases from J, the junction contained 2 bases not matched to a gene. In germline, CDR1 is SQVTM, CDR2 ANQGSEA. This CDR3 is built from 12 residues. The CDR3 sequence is CSVEEGGGGYTF. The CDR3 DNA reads TGCAGCGTTGAAGAAGGGGGCGGTGGCTACACCTTC.

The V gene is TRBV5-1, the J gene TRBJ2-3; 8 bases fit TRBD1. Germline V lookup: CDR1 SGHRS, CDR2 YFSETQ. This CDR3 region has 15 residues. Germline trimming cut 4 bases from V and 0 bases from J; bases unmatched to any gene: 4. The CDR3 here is CASSPRTGSTDTQYF. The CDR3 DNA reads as TGCGCCAGCAGCCCCCGGACAGGGAGCACAGATACGCAGTATTTT. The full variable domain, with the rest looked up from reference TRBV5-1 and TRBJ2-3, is KAGVTQTPRYLIKTRGQQVTLSCSPISGHRSVSWYQQTPGQGLQFLFEYFSETQRNKGNFPGRFSGRQFSNSRSEMNVSTLELGDSALYLCASSPRTGSTDTQYFGPGTRLTVL.

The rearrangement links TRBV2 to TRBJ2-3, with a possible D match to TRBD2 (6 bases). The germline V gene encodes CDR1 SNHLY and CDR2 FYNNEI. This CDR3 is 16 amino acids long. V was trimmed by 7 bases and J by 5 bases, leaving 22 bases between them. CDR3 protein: CASTPGRGKGIDTQYF. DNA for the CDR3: TGTGCCAGCACCCCGGGTCGGGGGAAGGGGATAGATACGCAGTATTTT.

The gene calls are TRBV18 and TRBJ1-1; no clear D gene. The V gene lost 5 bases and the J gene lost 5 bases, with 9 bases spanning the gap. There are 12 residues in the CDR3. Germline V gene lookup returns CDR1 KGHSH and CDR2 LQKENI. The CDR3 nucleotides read TGTGCCAGCTCAGGAGACTTTACTGAAGCTTTCTTT. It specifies CASSGDFTEAFF.

The CDR3 bases are TGTGCCAGCAGCTTAACCGGGACAGGGGGCGAGCAGTACTTC. Protein sequence: CASSLTGTGGEQYF. The chain carries TRBV5-6 and TRBJ2-7; 11 positions match TRBD1. The CDR3 is made up of 14 amino acids. Looked up from germline, CDR1 is SGHDT and CDR2 is YYEEEE. Trimming at V came to 2 bases and at J to 6 bases, leaving 4 bases not matched to a gene.

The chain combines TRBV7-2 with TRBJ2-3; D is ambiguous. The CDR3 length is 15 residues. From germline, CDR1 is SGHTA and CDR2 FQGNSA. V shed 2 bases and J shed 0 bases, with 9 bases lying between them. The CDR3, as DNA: TGTGCCAGCAGCTTATGGTCCAGTAGCACAGATACGCAGTATTTT. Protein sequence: CASSLWSSSTDTQYF. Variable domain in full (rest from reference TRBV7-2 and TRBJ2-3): GAGVSQSPSNKVTEKGKDVELRCDPISGHTALYWYRQSLGQGLEFLIYFQGNSAPDKSGLPSDRFSAERTGGSVSTLTIQRTQQEDSAVYLCASSLWSSSTDTQYFGPGTRLTVL.

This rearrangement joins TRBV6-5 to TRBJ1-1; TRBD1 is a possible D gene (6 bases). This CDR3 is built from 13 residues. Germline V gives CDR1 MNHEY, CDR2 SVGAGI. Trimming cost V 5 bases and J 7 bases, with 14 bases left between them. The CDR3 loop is CASSRGREGEAFF. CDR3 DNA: TGTGCCAGCAGTCGGGGGCGGGAGGGTGAAGCTTTCTTT.

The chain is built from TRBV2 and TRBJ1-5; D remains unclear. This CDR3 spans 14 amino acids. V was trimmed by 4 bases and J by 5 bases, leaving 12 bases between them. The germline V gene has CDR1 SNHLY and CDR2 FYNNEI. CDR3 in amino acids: CASSVGRSDQPQHF. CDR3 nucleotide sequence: TGTGCCAGCAGTGTGGGCAGATCGGATCAGCCCCAGCATTTT. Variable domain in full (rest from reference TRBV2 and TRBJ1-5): EPEVTQTPSHQVTQMGQEVILRCVPISNHLYFYWYRQILGQKVEFLVSFYNNEISEKSEIFDDQFSVERPDGSNFTLKIRSTKLEDSAMYFCASSVGRSDQPQHFGDGTRLSIL.

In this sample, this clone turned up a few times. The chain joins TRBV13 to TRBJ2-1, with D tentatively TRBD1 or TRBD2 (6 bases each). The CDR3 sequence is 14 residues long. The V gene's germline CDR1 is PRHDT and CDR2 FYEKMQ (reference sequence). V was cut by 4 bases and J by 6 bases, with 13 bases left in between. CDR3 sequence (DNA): TGTGCCAGCAGCTGGGGGGCGGCCATCAATGAGCAGTTCTTC. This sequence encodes CASSWGAAINEQFF.

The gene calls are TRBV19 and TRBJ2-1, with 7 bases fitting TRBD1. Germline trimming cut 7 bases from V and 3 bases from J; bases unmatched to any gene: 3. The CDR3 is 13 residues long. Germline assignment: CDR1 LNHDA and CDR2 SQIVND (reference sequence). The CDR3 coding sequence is TGTGCCAGTAACAGGGGATACTACAATGAGCAGTTCTTC. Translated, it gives CASNRGYYNEQFF.

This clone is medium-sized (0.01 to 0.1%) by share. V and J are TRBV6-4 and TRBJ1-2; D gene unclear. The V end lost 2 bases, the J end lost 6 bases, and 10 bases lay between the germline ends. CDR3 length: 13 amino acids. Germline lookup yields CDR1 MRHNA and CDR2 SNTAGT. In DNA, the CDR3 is TGTGCCAGCAGTGACAGGGAGAGTCATGGCTACACCTTC. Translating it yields CASSDRESHGYTF.

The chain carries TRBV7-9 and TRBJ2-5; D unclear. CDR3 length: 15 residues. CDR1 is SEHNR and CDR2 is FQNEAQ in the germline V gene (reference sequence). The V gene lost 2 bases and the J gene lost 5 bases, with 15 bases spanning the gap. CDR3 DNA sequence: TGTGCCAGCAGCTTAATCTTAGTTTCCCGGGAGACCCAGTACTTC. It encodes CASSLILVSRETQYF.

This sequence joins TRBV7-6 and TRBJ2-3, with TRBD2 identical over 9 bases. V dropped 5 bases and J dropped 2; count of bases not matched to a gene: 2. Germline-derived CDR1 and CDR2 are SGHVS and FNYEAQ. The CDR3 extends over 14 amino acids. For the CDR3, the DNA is TGTGCCAGCAGCCGGACTAGCGACACAGATACGCAGTATTTT. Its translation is CASSRTSDTDTQYF.

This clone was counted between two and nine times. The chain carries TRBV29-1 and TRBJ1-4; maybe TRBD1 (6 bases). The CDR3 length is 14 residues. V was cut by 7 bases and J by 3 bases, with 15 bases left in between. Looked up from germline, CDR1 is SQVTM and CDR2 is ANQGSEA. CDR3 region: CSAREDSSNEKLFF. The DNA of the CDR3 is TGCAGCGCCAGAGAGGACAGCTCTAATGAAAAACTGTTTTTT.

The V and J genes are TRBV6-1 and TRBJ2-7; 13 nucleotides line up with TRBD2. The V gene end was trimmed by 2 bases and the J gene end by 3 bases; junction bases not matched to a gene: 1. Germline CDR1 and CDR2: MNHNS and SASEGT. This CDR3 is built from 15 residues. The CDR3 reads CASSERTSGSYEQYF. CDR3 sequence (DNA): TGTGCCAGCAGTGAAAGGACTAGCGGGAGCTACGAGCAGTACTTC.

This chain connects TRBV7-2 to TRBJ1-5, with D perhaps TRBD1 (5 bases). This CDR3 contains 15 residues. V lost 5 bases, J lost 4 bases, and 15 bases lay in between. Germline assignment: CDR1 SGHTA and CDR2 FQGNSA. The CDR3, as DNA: TGTGCCAGCAGCCCTTTTGGGGGGGGGAATCAGCCCCAGCATTTT. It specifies CASSPFGGGNQPQHF.

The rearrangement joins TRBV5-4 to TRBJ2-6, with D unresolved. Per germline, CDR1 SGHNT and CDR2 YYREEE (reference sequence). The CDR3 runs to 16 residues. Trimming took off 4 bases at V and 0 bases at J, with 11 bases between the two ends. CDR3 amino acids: CASSPGSSSGANVLTF. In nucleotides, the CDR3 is TGTGCCAGCAGCCCTGGATCGAGCTCTGGGGCCAACGTCCTGACTTTC.

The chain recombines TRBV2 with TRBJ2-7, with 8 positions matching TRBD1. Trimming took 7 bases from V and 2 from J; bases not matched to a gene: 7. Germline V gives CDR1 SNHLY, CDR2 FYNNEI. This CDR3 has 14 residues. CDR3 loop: CASTLDRGPYEQYF. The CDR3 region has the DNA TGTGCCAGCACCTTAGACAGGGGACCCTACGAGCAGTACTTC.

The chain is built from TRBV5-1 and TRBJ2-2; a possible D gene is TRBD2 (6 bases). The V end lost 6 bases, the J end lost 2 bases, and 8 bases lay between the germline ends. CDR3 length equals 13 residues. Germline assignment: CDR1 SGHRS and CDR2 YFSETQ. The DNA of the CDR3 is TGCGCCAGCAATGCGGGAAACACCGGGGAGCTGTTTTTT. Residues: CASNAGNTGELFF. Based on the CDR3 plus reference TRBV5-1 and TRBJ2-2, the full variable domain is KAGVTQTPRYLIKTRGQQVTLSCSPISGHRSVSWYQQTPGQGLQFLFEYFSETQRNKGNFPGRFSGRQFSNSRSEMNVSTLELGDSALYLCASNAGNTGELFFGEGSRLTVL.

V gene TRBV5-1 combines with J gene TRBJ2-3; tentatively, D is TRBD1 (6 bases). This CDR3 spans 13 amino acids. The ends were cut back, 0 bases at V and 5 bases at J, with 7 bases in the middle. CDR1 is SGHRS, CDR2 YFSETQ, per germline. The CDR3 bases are TGCGCCAGCAGCTTGGGGGGGCAAGATACGCAGTATTTT. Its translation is CASSLGGQDTQYF.

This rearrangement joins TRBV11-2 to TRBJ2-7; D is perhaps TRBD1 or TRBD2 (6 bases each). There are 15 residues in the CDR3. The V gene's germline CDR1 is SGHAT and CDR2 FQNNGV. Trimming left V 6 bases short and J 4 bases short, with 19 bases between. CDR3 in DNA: TGTGCCAGCAGATCCCTCCGCGGGACACCTTACGAGCAGTACTTC. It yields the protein CASRSLRGTPYEQYF.

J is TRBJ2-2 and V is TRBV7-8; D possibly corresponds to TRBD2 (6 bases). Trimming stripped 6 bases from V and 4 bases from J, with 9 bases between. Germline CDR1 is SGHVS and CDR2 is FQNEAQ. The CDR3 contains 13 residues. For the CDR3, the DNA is TGTGCCAGCAGGGGGGGAGTCACCGGGGAGCTGTTTTTT. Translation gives CASRGGVTGELFF.

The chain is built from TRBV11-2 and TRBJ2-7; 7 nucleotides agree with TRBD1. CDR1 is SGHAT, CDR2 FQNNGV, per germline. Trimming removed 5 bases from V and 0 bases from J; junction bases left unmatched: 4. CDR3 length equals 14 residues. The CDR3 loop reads CASSVRDSSYEQYF. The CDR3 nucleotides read TGTGCCAGCAGCGTACGGGACAGCTCCTACGAGCAGTACTTC.

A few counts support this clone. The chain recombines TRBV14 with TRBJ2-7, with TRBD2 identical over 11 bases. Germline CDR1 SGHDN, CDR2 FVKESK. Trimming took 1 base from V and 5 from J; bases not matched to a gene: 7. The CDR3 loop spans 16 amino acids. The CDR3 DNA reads TGTGCCAGCAGCCAAGGGACACTAGCGGGAGTCGACGAGCAGTACTTC. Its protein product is CASSQGTLAGVDEQYF.

The CDR3 region has the DNA TGTGCCAGCTCCGAAAACAGGGGGCACGACGAGCAGTACTTC. Amino acid sequence: CASSENRGHDEQYF. This rearrangement joins TRBV18 to TRBJ2-7; 9 nucleotides agree with TRBD1. Per the germline V gene, CDR1 is KGHSH and CDR2 is LQKENI. This CDR3 is built from 14 residues. V trimming: 6 bases; J trimming: 5 bases; junction bases outside the gene matches: 8. The variable domain in full, completed from reference TRBV18 and TRBJ2-7, reads NAGVMQNPRHLVRRRGQEARLRCSPMKGHSHVYWYRQLPEEGLKFMVYLQKENIIDESGMPKERFSAEFPKEGPSILRIQQVVRGDSAAYFCASSENRGHDEQYFGPGTRLTVT.

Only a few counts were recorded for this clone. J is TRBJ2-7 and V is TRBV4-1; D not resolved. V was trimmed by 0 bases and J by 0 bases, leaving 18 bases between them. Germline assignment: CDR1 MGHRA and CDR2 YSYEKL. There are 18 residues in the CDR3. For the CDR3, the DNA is TGCGCCAGCAGCCAAGAGCTCCGTAAGGCGGTAAACTCCTACGAGCAGTACTTC. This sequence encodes CASSQELRKAVNSYEQYF.

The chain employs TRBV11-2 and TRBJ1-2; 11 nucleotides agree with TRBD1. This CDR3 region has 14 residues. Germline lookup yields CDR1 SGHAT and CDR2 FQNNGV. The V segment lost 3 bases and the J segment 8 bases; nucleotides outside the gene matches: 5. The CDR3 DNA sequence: TGTGCCAGCAGCTTCGGACAGGGGGCGGTAGGCTACACCTTC. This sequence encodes CASSFGQGAVGYTF.

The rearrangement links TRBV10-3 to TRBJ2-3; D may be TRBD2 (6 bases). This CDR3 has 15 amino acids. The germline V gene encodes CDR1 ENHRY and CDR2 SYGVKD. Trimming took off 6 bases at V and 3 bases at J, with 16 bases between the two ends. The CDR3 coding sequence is TGTGCCATCAGAGGTACCGGGGGAGGAACAGATACGCAGTATTTT. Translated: CAIRGTGGGTDTQYF.